This TCR beta chain emerged from a study of blood T cell repertoires in COVID-19. Study-wide background: From T cells, B-cell-depleted T cells, or PBMCs came the material, which was cDNA or gDNA.

TCRdb's copy holds only in-frame clones and misses some; the assay was immunoSEQ multiplex PCR. The sample records approximately 290,000 clones, under 85% being singletons. Germline V gene sequence: CDR1 MNHNY, CDR2 SVGAGI (reference sequence). This CDR3 comprises 15 residues. Trimming left V 6 bases short and J 7 bases short, with 16 bases between. Sequencing used peripheral blood. The clonotype was recovered from a human donor with COVID-19, enrolled during active disease. The donor label of this sample is uncertain. The V gene is TRBV6-6, the J gene TRBJ1-6, with TRBD1 as a possible D gene (5 bases). CDR3 sequence (DNA): TGTGCCAGCAGCCCCCTGACAGTTAACAATTCACCCCTCCACTTT. Translating gives CASSPLTVNNSPLHF.